Each of the 27 T cell receptor beta chains below was sequenced from the same sample in a study of T cell clones after liver transplantation. The data were produced by immunoSEQ multiplex PCR, yet TCRdb's version contains in-frame clones alone and is incomplete. The sample holds roughly 100,000 clones; roughly four fifths are singletons and the top ten take over 0.9%. The sample was CD4+ T cells from blood, taken before liver transplant. The receptors come from a human donor who received a liver transplant.

The chain combines TRBV4-1 with TRBJ1-2; 8 bases agree with TRBD1. The CDR3 spans 16 residues. Trimming removed 1 base from V and 4 bases from J; junction bases left unmatched: 8. CDR1 MGHRA and CDR2 YSYEKL come from the germline V gene. The CDR3 DNA reads as TGCGCCAGCAGCCAAGGGGGTCAGGGGGCTGCCTATGGCTACACCTTC. Translating it yields CASSQGGQGAAYGYTF.

The chain recombines TRBV6-6 with TRBJ2-3; D is possibly TRBD2 (5 bases). V gave up 6 bases and J gave up 2 bases, with 12 bases separating them. Germline V gene sequence: CDR1 MNHNY, CDR2 SVGAGI (reference sequence). The CDR3 runs to 14 residues. The CDR3 sequence is CASRARGFTDTQYF. The CDR3 bases are TGTGCCAGCAGGGCCCGGGGATTCACAGATACGCAGTATTTT.

This clone was seen a few times. The chain carries TRBV6-1 and TRBJ1-5; no definite D call. Trimming took off 8 bases at V and 2 bases at J, with 4 bases between the two ends. The CDR3 is 11 residues long. Germline CDR1 and CDR2: MNHNS and SASEGT. CDR3: CASSGNQPQHF. CDR3 DNA: TGTGCCAGCTCGGGCAATCAGCCCCAGCATTTT.

The sample holds a few counts of this clone. The V gene is TRBV10-1, the J gene TRBJ2-1; TRBD1 agrees at 7 bases. Looked up from germline, CDR1 is WNHNN and CDR2 is SYGVQD (reference sequence). V lost 9 bases, J lost 2 bases, and 4 bases stayed unmatched. This CDR3 has 13 amino acids. The CDR3 DNA sequence: TGCGCCAGGCGGCAGGGGGCCTACAATGAGCAGTTCTTC. Translated, it gives CARRQGAYNEQFF.

V usage is TRBV2 and J usage is TRBJ1-2; TRBD1 agrees at 9 bases. The germline V gene encodes CDR1 SNHLY and CDR2 FYNNEI. The J segment lost 2 bases and the V segment lost 8 bases, leaving 9 bases of the junction unmatched. The CDR3 runs 15 residues. The CDR3 protein is CASVPTGGKNYGYTF. The CDR3 DNA reads TGTGCCAGCGTCCCGACAGGGGGTAAGAACTATGGCTACACCTTC. The full variable domain, rest sourced from reference TRBV2 and TRBJ1-2, is EPEVTQTPSHQVTQMGQEVILRCVPISNHLYFYWYRQILGQKVEFLVSFYNNEISEKSEIFDDQFSVERPDGSNFTLKIRSTKLEDSAMYFCASVPTGGKNYGYTFGSGTRLTVV.

The chain uses TRBV5-1 and TRBJ2-1; 10 positions match TRBD2. The CDR3 sequence is 17 residues long. Germline CDR1 and CDR2: SGHRS and YFSETQ. With V trimmed by 0 bases and J by 12 bases, 15 bases remained unmatched. The DNA for the CDR3 is TGCGCCAGCAGCTTGGGCCTAGCGGGGGCGGCTCGTGGTGTGCAGTTCTTC. It specifies CASSLGLAGAARGVQFF.

This sequence joins TRBV6-1 and TRBJ1-5, with unresolved D. Germline V gene lookup returns CDR1 MNHNS and CDR2 SASEGT. Trimming pared 5 bases from V and 5 bases from J, leaving 13 bases between. The CDR3 is 14 residues long. The CDR3 sequence: CASSKERLYQPQHF. Written as DNA, the CDR3 is TGTGCCAGCAGTAAAGAGAGACTTTATCAGCCCCAGCATTTT.

The rearrangement uses TRBV25-1 and TRBJ2-5; 10 bases are shared with TRBD1. The CDR3 is 16 amino acids. V was pared by 3 bases and J by 3 bases, with 7 bases of the junction left unmatched. Per the germline V gene, CDR1 is MGHDK and CDR2 is SYGVNS. CDR3 sequence reads: CASSDEGQGSEETQYF. CDR3 coding DNA: TGTGCCAGCAGTGATGAGGGACAGGGGTCAGAAGAGACCCAGTACTTC.

J is TRBJ2-5 and V is TRBV5-5, with D hard to call. Germline-derived CDR1 and CDR2 are SGHKS and YYEKEE (reference sequence). The V gene lost 0 bases and the J gene lost 5 bases, with 8 bases spanning the gap. CDR3 length equals 13 residues. CDR3 sequence: CASSLDPLETQYF. The DNA for the CDR3 is TGTGCCAGCAGCTTGGACCCCTTGGAGACCCAGTACTTC.

The V call is TRBV7-9, the J call TRBJ1-4, with a possible D match to TRBD1 (6 bases). This CDR3 is built from 15 residues. V was shortened by 5 bases and J by 8 bases, with 18 bases between the two germline ends. Germline CDR1 SEHNR, CDR2 FQNEAQ (reference sequence). CDR3 DNA: TGTGCCAGCAGCATGCCGATCGGGACAAACGAAAAACTGTTTTTT. It specifies CASSMPIGTNEKLFF.

The gene calls are TRBV19 and TRBJ1-1, with D hard to call. The germline CDR1 and CDR2 sequences are LNHDA and SQIVND (reference sequence). The V end lost 7 bases, the J end lost 1 base, and 13 bases lay between the germline ends. This CDR3 region has 14 residues. The CDR3 is CASTPRLGNTEAFF. The CDR3 region has the DNA TGTGCCAGTACCCCTCGATTGGGGAACACTGAAGCTTTCTTT.

The rearrangement links TRBV7-3 to TRBJ2-2; D gene uncertain. Trimming removed 5 bases from V and 5 bases from J, with 15 bases in between. This CDR3 has 15 amino acids. Germline CDR1 SGHTA, CDR2 FQGTGA. CDR3 protein: CASSPSLGRTGELFF. Written as DNA, the CDR3 is TGTGCCAGCAGCCCCTCCCTAGGCCGGACCGGGGAGCTGTTTTTT. The whole variable domain, filled in from reference TRBV7-3 and TRBJ2-2, reads GAGVSQTPSNKVTEKGKYVELRCDPISGHTALYWYRQSLGQGPEFLIYFQGTGAADDSGLPNDRFFAVRPEGSVSTLKIQRTERGDSAVYLCASSPSLGRTGELFFGEGSRLTVL.

The chain is built from TRBV7-8 and TRBJ2-3; no clear D. CDR1 and CDR2 (germline): SGHVS, FQNEAQ. V was cut by 4 bases and J by 0 bases, with 8 bases left in between. This CDR3 contains 14 residues. CDR3 nucleotides: TGTGCCAGCAGCTCCTTCGGGAGCACAGATACGCAGTATTTT. Its translation: CASSSFGSTDTQYF. The variable domain in full, completed from reference TRBV7-8 and TRBJ2-3, reads GAGVSQSPRYKVAKRGQDVALRCDPISGHVSLFWYQQALGQGPEFLTYFQNEAQLDKSGLPSDRFFAERPEGSVSTLKIQRTQQEDSAVYLCASSSFGSTDTQYFGPGTRLTVL.

The table lists this clone with a count of one. The chain employs TRBV28 and TRBJ1-5; D possibly corresponds to TRBD1 (5 bases). With 5 bases removed from V and 6 bases from J, the gap between germline ends came to 14 bases. Germline CDR1 and CDR2: MDHEN and SYDVKM. CDR3 length: 14 amino acids. In DNA, the CDR3 is TGTGCCAGCAGTAATACGGGGACGGGTCAGCCCCAGCATTTT. Encoded protein: CASSNTGTGQPQHF.

As concerns this clone: In the same sample, other DNA sequences code for this CDR3. The chain couples TRBV18 to TRBJ2-5; D call uncertain. The CDR3 consists of 13 residues. V was pared by 6 bases and J by 2 bases, with 10 bases between. Germline V lookup: CDR1 KGHSH, CDR2 LQKENI. The CDR3 sequence is CASSPGLQETQYF. CDR3 bases: TGTGCCAGCTCTCCAGGATTGCAAGAGACCCAGTACTTC.

V is TRBV28 and J is TRBJ2-7; D may be TRBD1 (6 bases). The germline gives CDR1 MDHEN, CDR2 SYDVKM. There are 13 residues in the CDR3. V was pared by 10 bases and J by 2 bases, with 15 bases between. DNA for the CDR3: TGTGCCACTTCACAGGGTCCAACCTACGAGCAGTACTTC. Translating gives CATSQGPTYEQYF.

This clone appeared once. The V gene is TRBV29-1, the J gene TRBJ1-1; 10 bases are shared with TRBD1. The CDR3 totals 12 residues. CDR1 and CDR2 (germline): SQVTM, ANQGSEA. CDR3 in DNA: TGCGTCACTGGGACAGGGGCTACTGAAGCTTTCTTT. This sequence encodes CVTGTGATEAFF. The full variable domain, its missing parts supplied by reference TRBV29-1 and TRBJ1-1, is SAVISQKPSRDICQRGTSLTIQCQVDSQVTMMFWYRQQPGQSLTLIATANQGSEATYESGFVIDKFPISRPNLTFSTLTVSNMSPEDSSIYLCVTGTGATEAFFGQGTRLTVV.

This clone has just one count. This chain joins TRBV7-8 and TRBJ2-3; TRBD1 matches at 8 bases. Germline V gene data show CDR1 as SGHVS and CDR2 as FQNEAQ. Unmatched junction bases numbered 11, after V lost 4 bases and J lost 5 bases. The CDR3 runs 16 residues. CDR3 DNA sequence: TGTGCCAGCAGCTCCTATCAGGGGGCAGAGGTAGATACGCAGTATTTT. It is translated as CASSSYQGAEVDTQYF.

The rearrangement uses TRBV19 and TRBJ2-3; 15 bases line up with TRBD2. V gave up 6 bases and J gave up 8 bases; unmatched junction bases: 6. Germline CDR1 LNHDA, CDR2 SQIVND (reference sequence). The CDR3 loop spans 15 amino acids. This CDR3 reads CASRRTSGGAGTQYF. In DNA, the CDR3 is TGTGCCAGTAGACGGACTAGCGGGGGGGCCGGTACGCAGTATTTT.

This chain connects TRBV28 to TRBJ2-3; 13 positions agree with TRBD2. Germline trimming cut 11 bases from V and 5 bases from J; bases unmatched to any gene: 4. CDR3 length: 13 amino acids. Germline V lookup: CDR1 MDHEN, CDR2 SYDVKM. CDR3 region: CAGRTSGRDTQYF. CDR3 coding DNA: TGTGCCGGGAGGACTAGCGGGAGAGATACGCAGTATTTT.

CDR3 DNA sequence: TGTGCCAGTACCCTACAGGGGGCGGATACGCAGTATTTT. It codes for CASTLQGADTQYF. The rearrangement uses TRBV19 and TRBJ2-3, with 9 bases identical to TRBD1. Per germline, CDR1 LNHDA and CDR2 SQIVND (reference sequence). Unmatched junction bases numbered 5, after V lost 7 bases and J lost 6 bases. The CDR3 loop spans 13 amino acids.

This clone has more than one count but fewer than ten. The V call is TRBV11-2, the J call TRBJ2-7; D is unclear. The CDR3 contains 11 residues. The germline CDR1 and CDR2 sequences are SGHAT and FQNNGV. Trimming stripped 5 bases from V and 3 bases from J, with 5 bases between. DNA of the CDR3: TGTGCCAGCAGCCCATACTACGAGCAGTACTTC. The encoded protein is CASSPYYEQYF.

The chain carries TRBV10-1 and TRBJ2-1; D gene unclear. Trimming stripped 3 bases from V and 4 bases from J, with 16 bases between. Germline V gives CDR1 WNHNN, CDR2 SYGVQD (reference sequence). The CDR3 spans 16 residues. CDR3 sequence (DNA): TGCGCCAGCAGTGACCAGCCACGTAAAGGGTACAATGAGCAGTTCTTC. This codes for CASSDQPRKGYNEQFF.

The chain combines TRBV4-3 with TRBJ1-2, with D hard to call. Germline values: CDR1 LGHNA, CDR2 YSLEER. This CDR3 has 16 amino acids. The V and J ends lost 0 bases and 4 bases respectively, with 15 bases between them. CDR3 sequence: CASSQDRQAAFYGYTF. The CDR3 DNA follows: TGCGCCAGCAGCCAAGATCGCCAGGCCGCCTTCTATGGCTACACCTTC.

This chain links TRBV6-5 with TRBJ1-3; 8 nucleotides align to TRBD1. This CDR3 is 15 amino acids long. CDR1 is MNHEY, CDR2 SVGAGI, per germline. The V and J ends lost 6 bases and 4 bases, in that order; junction bases with no gene match: 8. Here the CDR3 DNA reads TGTGCCAGCAGGCAATCCGGGACAGGAGGAAACACCATATATTTT. This codes for CASRQSGTGGNTIYF.

The chain combines TRBV4-3 with TRBJ1-2; D is perhaps TRBD1 (5 bases). V was trimmed by 0 bases and J by 8 bases, leaving 10 bases between them. Germline lookup yields CDR1 LGHNA and CDR2 YSLEER. This CDR3 comprises 13 residues. The CDR3 loop is CASSQDRVRGYTF. In DNA form, the CDR3 reads TGCGCCAGCAGCCAAGACAGGGTGAGAGGCTACACCTTC.

The chain combines TRBV28 with TRBJ2-2; weak D call: TRBD2 (6 bases). Trimming removed 3 bases from V and 1 base from J, with 15 bases in between. The V gene's germline CDR1 is MDHEN and CDR2 SYDVKM. The CDR3 runs to 17 residues. The CDR3 coding sequence is TGTGCCAGCAGTTTTGGGCGGCGGACTAAGAACACCGGGGAGCTGTTTTTT. This translates into CASSFGRRTKNTGELFF.